This T cell receptor (beta chain) was found in a study of blood T cell repertoires in COVID-19. V lost 0 bases and J 1 base, leaving 7 bases between the germline ends. CDR3 length equals 14 residues. CDR1 and CDR2 (germline): SGHRS, YFSETQ. Libraries were prepared by immunoSEQ multiplex PCR; TCRdb keeps only in-frame clonotypes and omits some of them. The table includes 150,000 to 200,000 clones, around 85% detected once. Sequenced sample: peripheral blood. The chain combines TRBV5-1 with TRBJ1-1; D unclear. The TCR comes from a woman aged 60 to 75 with COVID-19, enrolled during active disease. For the CDR3, the DNA is TGCGCCAGCAGCTTGGAGTCGGGGAACACTGAAGCTTTCTTT. This codes for CASSLESGNTEAFF.